Each of the 20 T cell receptor beta chains below was sequenced from the same sample in a study of blood T cell repertoires in COVID-19. Assay: immunoSEQ multiplex PCR; the TCRdb copy retains only in-frame clones and omits some. The sample includes about 130,000 clones, almost 85% of them seen just once. Sequenced material: peripheral blood. The receptors here all came from a human donor in a cohort sampled during active COVID-19.

The chain couples TRBV6-5 to TRBJ1-6, with TRBD1 identical over 8 bases. After removal of 7 bases from V and 7 bases from J, the junction contained 0 bases not matched to a gene. Germline V gene lookup returns CDR1 MNHEY and CDR2 SVGAGI. The CDR3 is 12 amino acids. The CDR3 DNA is TGTGCCAGCAACAGGGGGAATTCACCCCTCCACTTT. Residues: CASNRGNSPLHF.

The chain uses TRBV6-2 or TRBV6-3 and TRBJ1-1, with 7 bases fitting TRBD1. The germline V gene encodes CDR1 MNHEY and CDR2 SVGEGT. V shed 2 bases, J shed 5 bases, and the junction held 14 bases outside the gene matches. The CDR3 has 17 amino acids. The CDR3 reads CASSYEYHRGSGTEAFF. CDR3 sequence (DNA): TGTGCCAGCAGTTACGAATATCACAGGGGATCGGGGACTGAAGCTTTCTTT.

The chain joins TRBV24-1 to TRBJ1-1, with 11 bases lining up with TRBD1. V gave up 11 bases and J gave up 5 bases; unmatched junction bases: 15. In germline, CDR1 is KGHDR, CDR2 SFDVKD. The CDR3 is made up of 16 amino acids. The CDR3, as DNA: TGTGCCATCCTGGAGGGACAGGGGGATCGGTGGACTGAAGCTTTCTTT. Protein product: CAILEGQGDRWTEAFF.

The CDR3 loop is CASMEGTEAFF. The CDR3 DNA reads as TGTGCCAGCATGGAGGGCACTGAAGCTTTCTTT. The chain has TRBV6-5 and TRBJ1-1; D uncertain. The CDR3 is 11 residues long. Germline-derived CDR1 and CDR2 are MNHEY and SVGAGI. The V end lost 7 bases, the J end lost 4 bases, and 7 bases lay between the germline ends.

The V and J genes are TRBV6-6 and TRBJ2-1, with 10 bases identical to TRBD2. Germline CDR1 reads MNHNY; CDR2 reads SVGAGI (reference sequence). V shed 5 bases and J 7 bases; nucleotides not matched to a gene: 14. The CDR3 has 17 residues. This CDR3 reads CASSRLAGGQTSNEQFF. The DNA for the CDR3 is TGTGCCAGCAGTCGATTAGCGGGGGGCCAAACCAGTAATGAGCAGTTCTTC.

As regards this clone: The same CDR3 also results from other DNA sequences found in this sample. This chain uses TRBV3-1 (or the pseudogene TRBV3-2) with TRBJ1-1; the D gene is possibly TRBD1 (5 bases). Trimming stripped 7 bases from V and 3 bases from J, with 18 bases between. CDR3 length: 15 residues. The germline V gene has CDR1 LGHDT and CDR2 YNNKEL (reference sequence). Here the CDR3 reads CASIHRVGGDTEAFF. The CDR3 DNA follows: TGTGCCAGCATCCATCGGGTGGGGGGGGACACTGAAGCTTTCTTT.

In nucleotides, the CDR3 is TGTGCCAGCGGCCGGACTAGTGAACACGAGCAGTACTTC. Translated, it gives CASGRTSEHEQYF. V is TRBV5-4 and J is TRBJ2-7; 7 bases are a match to TRBD2. Trimming took 7 bases from V and 5 from J; bases not matched to a gene: 9. The CDR3 is 13 residues long. The germline CDR1 and CDR2 sequences are SGHNT and YYREEE (reference sequence).

The chain combines TRBV11-2 with TRBJ1-2; unclear D gene. The CDR3 has 13 residues. V was trimmed by 2 bases and J by 8 bases, leaving 12 bases between them. CDR1 is SGHAT and CDR2 is FQNNGV in the germline V gene. In DNA form, the CDR3 reads TGTGCCAGCAGCTTAAATCCCAGGTTCGGCTACACCTTC. It specifies CASSLNPRFGYTF.

The CDR3 reads CASSVGTLSYGYTF. CDR3 in DNA: TGTGCCAGCAGCGTTGGGACACTGAGTTATGGCTACACCTTC. V is TRBV7-9 and J is TRBJ1-2; TRBD1 might be the D (6 bases). There are 14 residues in the CDR3. The V end lost 5 bases, the J end lost 5 bases, and 15 bases lay between the germline ends. CDR1 and CDR2 from the germline V gene are SEHNR and FQNEAQ (reference sequence).

This sequence joins TRBV30 and TRBJ1-1, with 12 bases that match TRBD1. J was trimmed by 0 bases and V by 1 base; bases with no gene match: 3. The V gene's germline CDR1 is GTSNPN and CDR2 SVGIG (reference sequence). The CDR3 totals 16 residues. The CDR3 nucleotides read TGTGCCTGGAGTGGGGGACAGGGGGCCATGAACACTGAAGCTTTCTTT. Translation gives CAWSGGQGAMNTEAFF.

The gene calls are TRBV4-1 and TRBJ2-6, with D perhaps TRBD2 (6 bases). Germline V lookup: CDR1 MGHRA, CDR2 YSYEKL. Trimming removed 2 bases at V and 4 bases at J, with 12 bases between. This CDR3 has 16 residues. In DNA form, the CDR3 reads TGCGCCAGCAGCCAAAGGGCGGGGTTAGGGGCCAACGTCCTGACTTTC. The encoded protein is CASSQRAGLGANVLTF.

CDR3 region: CARSTQLAGGRYEQYF. CDR3 nucleotides: TGTGCCAGAAGCACACAACTAGCGGGGGGCCGCTACGAGCAGTACTTC. This rearrangement joins TRBV5-3 to TRBJ2-7; 12 bases are shared with TRBD2. TRBV5-3 is placed among ORFs of uncertain function. The CDR3 length is 16 residues. The trim removed 4 bases at V and 3 bases at J, leaving 8 bases unmatched.

This chain links TRBV2 with TRBJ1-3, with 8 bases matching TRBD1. CDR1 is SNHLY and CDR2 is FYNNEI in the germline V gene. Trimming at V came to 7 bases and at J to 2 bases, leaving 7 bases not matched to a gene. The length of the CDR3 is 15 residues. In DNA form, the CDR3 reads TGTGCCAGCACTCCGACAGGGGCTGCTGGAAACACCATATATTTT. This encodes CASTPTGAAGNTIYF.

This chain uses TRBV6-1 with TRBJ2-7; no clear D. This CDR3 spans 15 amino acids. Per the germline V gene, CDR1 is MNHNS and CDR2 is SASEGT. V was shortened by 2 bases and J by 5 bases, with 16 bases between the two germline ends. The CDR3 loop is CASSELGSEKNEQYF. The CDR3, as DNA: TGTGCCAGCAGTGAATTGGGCTCAGAGAAGAACGAGCAGTACTTC.

The chain combines TRBV6-6 with TRBJ2-7, with 9 bases matching TRBD1. This CDR3 spans 15 amino acids. With V trimmed by 2 bases and J by 5 bases, 7 bases remained unmatched. The germline gives CDR1 MNHNY, CDR2 SVGAGI (reference sequence). CDR3 region: CASSYPRGQGNEQYF. The CDR3 DNA reads TGTGCCAGCAGTTACCCGCGGGGACAGGGCAACGAGCAGTACTTC.

CDR3 sequence (DNA): TGCGCCAGCCATAGGCAGGGGAACACTGAAGCTTTCTTT. This sequence encodes CASHRQGNTEAFF. This rearrangement joins TRBV5-1 to TRBJ1-1; D might be TRBD1 (5 bases). The V gene lost 7 bases and the J gene lost 1 base, with 11 bases spanning the gap. Looked up from germline, CDR1 is SGHRS and CDR2 is YFSETQ. This CDR3 contains 13 residues.

The chain couples TRBV10-3 to TRBJ1-2; D possibly corresponds to TRBD1 (5 bases). The CDR3 runs to 15 residues. V was clipped by 6 bases and J by 1 base, with 15 bases between them. Per the germline V gene, CDR1 is ENHRY and CDR2 is SYGVKD. CDR3 DNA sequence: TGTGCCATCAGGGAGGACACTCCCCGTAACTATGGCTACACCTTC. Translating it yields CAIREDTPRNYGYTF.

The chain combines TRBV3-1 (or the pseudogene TRBV3-2) with TRBJ1-2, with D possibly being TRBD1 (5 bases). The V end was cut by 2 bases, the J end by 4 bases, with 11 bases between. The CDR3 is 14 residues long. Germline V gene data show CDR1 as LGHDT and CDR2 as YNNKEL (reference sequence). The CDR3 protein is CASSQRTGGYGYTF. In DNA form, the CDR3 reads TGTGCCAGCAGCCAACGGACGGGGGGCTATGGCTACACCTTC.

The chain combines TRBV5-5 with TRBJ2-7, with D tentatively TRBD2 (5 bases). Trimming left V 6 bases short and J 6 bases short, with 22 bases between. This CDR3 contains 15 residues. Germline loops: CDR1 SGHKS, CDR2 YYEKEE (reference sequence). The CDR3 DNA sequence: TGTGCCAGCATCCCACTAGGTGGGAGCCCGGGCGAGCAGTACTTC. It translates to CASIPLGGSPGEQYF.

The V gene is TRBV5-1, the J gene TRBJ2-2; 9 bases line up with TRBD1. Unmatched junction bases numbered 6, after V lost 2 bases and J lost 4 bases. CDR1 is SGHRS and CDR2 is YFSETQ in the germline V gene. The CDR3 has 16 amino acids. The CDR3 nucleotides are TGCGCCAGCAGCTTCCCGGGACAGGGAAGCACCGGGGAGCTGTTTTTT. This sequence encodes CASSFPGQGSTGELFF.